Below, one T cell receptor beta chain is given with its context. What it binds is unknown. V lost 3 bases to trimming and J lost 7 bases; unmatched junction nucleotides: 9. Germline CDR1 reads MGHRA; CDR2 reads YSYEKL. The CDR3 is made up of 16 amino acids. This entry is derived from a study of T cell responses to AZD1222 COVID-19 vaccine. Overall study: Second doses at about 4 or about 12 weeks were pooled.

Produced via immunoSEQ multiplex PCR; TCRdb's table is partial and in-frame only. The table lists 130,000 to 150,000 clones, 92% of them singletons. Study-wide findings and caveats: Spike as a whole was targeted by vaccine-associated CD4 TCRs, dominant at 160-218 and 743-854. Variant regions that are unmutated are reportedly the target of nearly half of spike-specific TCRs. None of the repertoires were sampled until the peak T cell response had passed.

This material consisted of peripheral blood, taken on day 0 of AZD1222 vaccination. The rearrangement links TRBV4-1 to TRBJ1-5; 10 bases fit TRBD1. This sequence originates from an adult in good health. CDR3 in amino acids: CASSQWDRGVGQPQHF. The CDR3 nucleotides are TGCGCCAGCAGCCAGTGGGACAGGGGAGTAGGGCAGCCCCAGCATTTT.